The 9 T cell receptor beta chains listed next were all sequenced from one sample in a study of cytomegalovirus exposure and HLA in healthy donors. PCR used 60 Vbeta primers and 13 Jbeta primers. Measured with immunoSEQ multiplex PCR; TCRdb has only the in-frame clones, and not every one. The profile shows some 190,000 clones, roughly 82% of them singletons. The sample comprised PBMCs. The source is a man in his forties in good health and CMV-seronegative.

This clone was detected only a few times. The V and J genes are TRBV6-5 and TRBJ2-1; D is unclear. V was clipped by 6 bases and J by 13 bases, with 19 bases between them. Germline V lookup: CDR1 MNHEY, CDR2 SVGAGI. The CDR3 is 13 residues long. CDR3 loop: CASSGAFRSFQFF. Here the CDR3 DNA reads TGTGCCAGCAGCGGCGCTTTCCGGAGCTTCCAGTTCTTC.

The chain couples TRBV6-1 to TRBJ2-3, with D perhaps matching TRBD2 (7 bases). Looked up from germline, CDR1 is MNHNS and CDR2 is SASEGT. This CDR3 is 17 amino acids long. Trimming shortened V by 2 bases and J by 3 bases, and 18 bases separated the two germline ends. CDR3: CASSELRGGGRTDTQYF. The CDR3 DNA reads TGTGCCAGCAGTGAACTACGAGGGGGGGGTAGGACAGATACGCAGTATTTT.

This clone appeared once. This chain links TRBV10-3 with TRBJ2-3, with 7 bases matching TRBD1. Germline-derived CDR1 and CDR2 are ENHRY and SYGVKD. This CDR3 spans 15 amino acids. With V trimmed by 6 bases and J by 2 bases, 8 bases remained unmatched. The DNA of the CDR3 is TGTGCCATCAGCCGAGCCGGGACAGACACAGATACGCAGTATTTT. This gives the protein CAISRAGTDTDTQYF.

This clone turned up a few times. The chain couples TRBV5-1 to TRBJ2-7, with D possibly matching TRBD1 (6 bases). Germline assignment: CDR1 SGHRS and CDR2 YFSETQ. There are 15 residues in the CDR3. V lost 3 bases, J lost 3 bases, and 16 bases lay in between. The chain's CDR3 is CASSSSTGRIYEQYF. Written as DNA, the CDR3 is TGCGCCAGCAGCTCATCGACAGGAAGAATCTACGAGCAGTACTTC.

This clone appeared once. V and J are TRBV7-6 and TRBJ2-2; 10 nucleotides match TRBD2. With 6 bases clipped from V and 6 bases from J, the junction kept 7 bases outside the gene matches. This CDR3 has 15 amino acids. Germline values: CDR1 SGHVS, CDR2 FNYEAQ. The CDR3 sequence: CASRESGRAAGELFF. As DNA, the CDR3 is TGTGCCAGCAGGGAGAGCGGGAGGGCCGCCGGGGAGCTGTTTTTT. The full variable domain, in which reference TRBV7-6 and TRBJ2-2 provide the parts outside the CDR3, is GAGVSQSPRYKVTKRGQDVALRCDPISGHVSLYWYRQALGQGPEFLTYFNYEAQQDKSGLPNDRFSAERPEGSISTLTIQRTEQRDSAMYRCASRESGRAAGELFFGEGSRLTVL.

J is TRBJ1-1 and V is TRBV2, with D possibly TRBD1 on 5 matching bases. V was clipped by 3 bases and J by 1 base, with 6 bases between them. The CDR3 runs to 13 residues. CDR1 is SNHLY and CDR2 is FYNNEI in the germline V gene. The CDR3 is CASSDQGNTEAFF. The CDR3 coding sequence is TGTGCCAGCAGTGATCAGGGGAACACTGAAGCTTTCTTT.

V usage is TRBV21-1 and J usage is TRBJ1-5; TRBD1, the table's D call, lacks a check against the DNA. TRBV21-1 is a pseudogene locus. The CDR3 is 20 residues long. The CDR3 is CASSKVPMPPDRGSNQPQHF. The CDR3 DNA sequence: TGTGCCAGCAGCAAAGTTCCAATGCCTCCCGACAGGGGTAGCAATCAGCCCCAGCATTTT.

This chain connects TRBV9 to TRBJ1-5; D remains ambiguous. Germline-derived CDR1 and CDR2 are SGDLS and YYNGEE. V lost 0 bases and J 7 bases, leaving 11 bases between the germline ends. CDR3 size: 14 residues. The CDR3 protein is CASSVDAGGQPQHF. CDR3 bases: TGTGCCAGCAGCGTAGACGCGGGTGGGCAGCCCCAGCATTTT.

The V and J genes are TRBV20-1 and TRBJ1-1; D not resolved. This CDR3 is 11 amino acids long. CDR1 and CDR2 from the germline V gene are DFQATT and SNEGSKA (reference sequence). V lost 5 bases and J lost 4, with 8 bases in between. The CDR3 loop is CSAPPGTEAFF. In nucleotides, the CDR3 is TGCAGTGCTCCCCCCGGCACTGAAGCTTTCTTT.